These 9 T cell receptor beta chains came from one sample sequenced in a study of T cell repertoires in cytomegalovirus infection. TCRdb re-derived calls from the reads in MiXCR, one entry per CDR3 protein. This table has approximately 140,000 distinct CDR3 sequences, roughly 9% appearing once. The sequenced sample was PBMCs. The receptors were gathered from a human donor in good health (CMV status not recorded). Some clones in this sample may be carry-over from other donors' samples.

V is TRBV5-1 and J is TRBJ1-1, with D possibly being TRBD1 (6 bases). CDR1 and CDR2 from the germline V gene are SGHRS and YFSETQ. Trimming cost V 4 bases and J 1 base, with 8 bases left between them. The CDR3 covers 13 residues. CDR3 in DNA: TGCGCCAGCAGCGTGACAGGGAACACTGAAGCTTTCTTT. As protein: CASSVTGNTEAFF.

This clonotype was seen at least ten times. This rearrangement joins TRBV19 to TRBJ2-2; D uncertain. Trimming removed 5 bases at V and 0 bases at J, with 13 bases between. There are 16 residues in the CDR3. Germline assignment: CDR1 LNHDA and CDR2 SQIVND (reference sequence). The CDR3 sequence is CASSYLTGANTGELFF. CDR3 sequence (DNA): TGTGCCAGTAGTTACCTGACTGGAGCGAACACCGGGGAGCTGTTTTTT.

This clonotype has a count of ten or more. CDR3: CASSQDSGSGSGANVLTF. CDR3 DNA: TGCGCCAGCAGCCAAGATTCAGGGAGCGGATCTGGGGCCAACGTCCTGACTTTC. This chain joins TRBV4-1 and TRBJ2-6, with D perhaps matching TRBD1 or TRBD2 (5 bases each). V lost 0 bases and J lost 1, with 13 bases in between. The CDR3 is 18 residues long. Germline CDR1 reads MGHRA; CDR2 reads YSYEKL.

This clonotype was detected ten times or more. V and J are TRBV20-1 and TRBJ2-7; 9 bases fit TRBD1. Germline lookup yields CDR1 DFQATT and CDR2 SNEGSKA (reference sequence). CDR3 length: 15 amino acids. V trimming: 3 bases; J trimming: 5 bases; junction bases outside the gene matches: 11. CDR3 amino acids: CSARAIDRGYDEQYF. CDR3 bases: TGCAGTGCTAGGGCTATAGACAGGGGGTACGACGAGCAGTACTTC.

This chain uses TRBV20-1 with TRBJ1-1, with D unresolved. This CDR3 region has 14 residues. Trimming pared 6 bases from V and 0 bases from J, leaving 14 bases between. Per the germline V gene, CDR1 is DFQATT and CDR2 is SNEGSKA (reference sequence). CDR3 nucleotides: TGCAGTGCCGTCGCTTACGGGATGAACACTGAAGCTTTCTTT. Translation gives CSAVAYGMNTEAFF.

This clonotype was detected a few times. CDR3 nucleotides: TGTGCCAGCAGCCAAGACGGGACACCCCAAGAGACCCAGTACTTC. Translated: CASSQDGTPQETQYF. The chain is built from TRBV3-1 and TRBJ2-5, with TRBD1 as a possible D gene (6 bases). The germline V and J ends were trimmed by 0 bases and 1 base, with 9 bases remaining between them. CDR3 length equals 15 residues. Germline CDR1 and CDR2: LGHDT and YNNKEL (reference sequence).

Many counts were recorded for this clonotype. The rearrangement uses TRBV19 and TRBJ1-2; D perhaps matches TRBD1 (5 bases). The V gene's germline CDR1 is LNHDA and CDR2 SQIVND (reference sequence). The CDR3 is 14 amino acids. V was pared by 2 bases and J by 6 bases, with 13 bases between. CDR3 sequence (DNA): TGTGCCAGTAGTATACCTAGAGGGACCCATGGCTACACCTTC. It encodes CASSIPRGTHGYTF.

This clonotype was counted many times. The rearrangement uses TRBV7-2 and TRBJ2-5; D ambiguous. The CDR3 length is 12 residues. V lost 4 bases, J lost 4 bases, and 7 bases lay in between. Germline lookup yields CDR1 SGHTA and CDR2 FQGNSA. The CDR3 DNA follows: TGTGCCAGCAGCTCATGGGTAGAGACCCAGTACTTC. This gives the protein CASSSWVETQYF.

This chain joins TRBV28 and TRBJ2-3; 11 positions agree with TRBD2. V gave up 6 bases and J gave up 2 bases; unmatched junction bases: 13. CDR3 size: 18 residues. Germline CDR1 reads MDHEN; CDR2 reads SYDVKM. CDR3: CASSPHWASGGNTDTQYF. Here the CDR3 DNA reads TGTGCCAGCAGCCCCCATTGGGCTAGCGGGGGGAACACAGATACGCAGTATTTT. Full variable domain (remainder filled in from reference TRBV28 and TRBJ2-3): DVKVTQSSRYLVKRTGEKVFLECVQDMDHENMFWYRQDPGLGLRLIYFSYDVKMKEKGDIPEGYSVSREKKERFSLILESASTNQTSMYLCASSPHWASGGNTDTQYFGPGTRLTVL.